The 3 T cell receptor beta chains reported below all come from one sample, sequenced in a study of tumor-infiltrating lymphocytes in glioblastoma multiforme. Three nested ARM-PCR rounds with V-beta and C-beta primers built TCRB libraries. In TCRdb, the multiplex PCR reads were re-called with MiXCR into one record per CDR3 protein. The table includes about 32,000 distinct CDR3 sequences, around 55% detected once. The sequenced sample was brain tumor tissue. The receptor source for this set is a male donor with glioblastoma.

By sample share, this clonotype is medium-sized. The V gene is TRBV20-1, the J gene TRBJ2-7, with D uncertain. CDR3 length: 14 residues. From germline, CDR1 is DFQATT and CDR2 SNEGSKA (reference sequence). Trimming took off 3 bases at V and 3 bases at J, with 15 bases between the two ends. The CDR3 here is CSASIEGFGYEQYF. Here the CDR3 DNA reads TGCAGTGCTAGTATTGAAGGATTTGGCTACGAGCAGTACTTC.

CDR3 region: CASSTDSPYELYF. CDR3 bases: TGTGCCAGCAGCACGGACAGCCCCTACGAGCTATACTTC. The chain carries TRBV28 and TRBJ2-7, with D maybe TRBD1 (6 bases). This CDR3 has 13 residues. V shed 6 bases and J shed 13 bases, with 22 bases lying between them. The germline CDR1 and CDR2 sequences are MDHEN and SYDVKM.

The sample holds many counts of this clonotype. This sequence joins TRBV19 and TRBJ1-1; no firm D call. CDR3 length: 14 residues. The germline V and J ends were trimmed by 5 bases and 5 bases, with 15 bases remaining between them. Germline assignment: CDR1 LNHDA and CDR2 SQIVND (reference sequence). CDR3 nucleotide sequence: TGTGCCAGTAGTGATCCGAGCTCAAGAACTGAAGCTTTCTTT. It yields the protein CASSDPSSRTEAFF.